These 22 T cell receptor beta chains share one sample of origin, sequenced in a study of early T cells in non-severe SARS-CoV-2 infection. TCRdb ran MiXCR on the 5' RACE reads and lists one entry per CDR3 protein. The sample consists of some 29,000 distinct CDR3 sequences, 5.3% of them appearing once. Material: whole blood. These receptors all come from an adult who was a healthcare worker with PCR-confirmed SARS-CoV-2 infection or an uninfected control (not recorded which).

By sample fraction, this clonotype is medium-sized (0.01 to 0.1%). CDR3 coding DNA: TGTGCCAGCAGCTTTAGTAGTCCCACAGATACGCAGTATTTT. Amino acids: CASSFSSPTDTQYF. This chain links TRBV5-6 with TRBJ2-3; no clear D gene. Between the trimmed V and J ends, which lost 2 bases and 2 bases, there was a span of 9 bases. Germline V gene lookup returns CDR1 SGHDT and CDR2 YYEEEE. This CDR3 region has 14 residues.

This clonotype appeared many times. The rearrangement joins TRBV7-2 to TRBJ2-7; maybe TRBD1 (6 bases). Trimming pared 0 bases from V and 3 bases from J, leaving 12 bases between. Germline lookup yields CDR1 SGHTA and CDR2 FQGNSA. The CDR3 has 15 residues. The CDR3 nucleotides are TGTGCCAGCAGCTTAGCCCAGGGACACCACTACGAGCAGTACTTC. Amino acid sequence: CASSLAQGHHYEQYF. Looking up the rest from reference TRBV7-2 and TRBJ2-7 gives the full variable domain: GAGVSQSPSNKVTEKGKDVELRCDPISGHTALYWYRQSLGQGLEFLIYFQGNSAPDKSGLPSDRFSAERTGGSVSTLTIQRTQQEDSAVYLCASSLAQGHHYEQYFGPGTRLTVT.

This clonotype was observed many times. The CDR3 region has the DNA TGTGCCAGCAGTTTAAAGGGTTACGAGCAGTACTTC. Translated: CASSLKGYEQYF. This chain uses TRBV28 with TRBJ2-7, with D unclear. The V gene lost 2 bases and the J gene lost 4 bases, with 6 bases spanning the gap. Per the germline V gene, CDR1 is MDHEN and CDR2 is SYDVKM. The CDR3 is made up of 12 amino acids.

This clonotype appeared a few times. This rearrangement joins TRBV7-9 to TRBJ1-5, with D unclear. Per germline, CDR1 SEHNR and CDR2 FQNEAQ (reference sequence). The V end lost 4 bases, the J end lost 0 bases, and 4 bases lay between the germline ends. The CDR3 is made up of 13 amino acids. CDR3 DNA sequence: TGTGCCAGCAGCTCAAATAGCAATCAGCCCCAGCATTTT. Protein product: CASSSNSNQPQHF. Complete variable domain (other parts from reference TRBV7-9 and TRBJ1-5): DTGVSQNPRHKITKRGQNVTFRCDPISEHNRLYWYRQTLGQGPEFLTYFQNEAQLEKSRLLSDRFSAERPKGSFSTLEIQRTEQGDSAMYLCASSSNSNQPQHFGDGTRLSIL.

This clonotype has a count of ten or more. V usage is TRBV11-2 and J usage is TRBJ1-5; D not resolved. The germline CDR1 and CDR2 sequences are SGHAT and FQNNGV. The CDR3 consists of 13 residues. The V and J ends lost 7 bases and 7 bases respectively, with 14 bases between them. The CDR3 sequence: CASNQDVGQPQHF. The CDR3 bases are TGTGCCAGCAACCAGGACGTCGGGCAGCCCCAGCATTTT.

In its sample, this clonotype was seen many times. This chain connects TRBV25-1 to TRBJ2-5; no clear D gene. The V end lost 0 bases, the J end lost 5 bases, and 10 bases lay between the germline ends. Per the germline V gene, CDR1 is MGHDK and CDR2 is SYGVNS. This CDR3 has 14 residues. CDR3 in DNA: TGTGCCAGCAGTGAATATAAGGGTAGCGAGACCCAGTACTTC. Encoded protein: CASSEYKGSETQYF.

CDR3: CASSQRAGPRDEKLFF. The CDR3 DNA reads TGCGCCAGCAGCCAAAGAGCAGGACCAAGGGATGAAAAACTGTTTTTT. The V gene is TRBV4-1, the J gene TRBJ1-4; no clear D. V was pared by 2 bases and J by 6 bases, with 16 bases between. This CDR3 is 16 amino acids long. Germline values: CDR1 MGHRA, CDR2 YSYEKL.

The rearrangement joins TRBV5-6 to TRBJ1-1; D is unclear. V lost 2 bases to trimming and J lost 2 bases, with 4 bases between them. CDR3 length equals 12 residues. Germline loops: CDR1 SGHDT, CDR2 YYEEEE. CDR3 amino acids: CASSFRNTEAFF. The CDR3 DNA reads TGTGCCAGCAGCTTCCGTAACACTGAAGCTTTCTTT.

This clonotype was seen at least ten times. CDR3 coding DNA: TGTGCCAGCACGCTAGCGGGAGGGCAAACCTACAATGAGCAGTTCTTC. Its protein product is CASTLAGGQTYNEQFF. The chain employs TRBV27 and TRBJ2-1, with 12 bases lining up with TRBD2. The junction had 6 bases not matched to a gene; V was cut back by 7 bases and J by 2 bases. This CDR3 region has 16 residues. The germline gives CDR1 MNHEY, CDR2 SMNVEV (reference sequence).

CDR3 region: CASSLLGQGDYEQYF. CDR3 bases: TGTGCCAGCAGTTTATTAGGCCAGGGGGATTACGAGCAGTACTTC. The rearrangement links TRBV27 to TRBJ2-7; 7 bases map to TRBD1. The CDR3 covers 15 residues. Germline CDR1 MNHEY, CDR2 SMNVEV (reference sequence). The J segment lost 4 bases and the V segment lost 1 base, leaving 7 bases of the junction unmatched.

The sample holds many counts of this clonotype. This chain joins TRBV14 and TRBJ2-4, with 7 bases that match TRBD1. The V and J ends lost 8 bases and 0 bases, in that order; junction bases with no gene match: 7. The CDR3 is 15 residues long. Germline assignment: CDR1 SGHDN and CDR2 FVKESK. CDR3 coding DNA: TGTGCCAGCGCTGAGACAGGGCTAGCCAAAAACATTCAGTACTTC. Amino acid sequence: CASAETGLAKNIQYF.

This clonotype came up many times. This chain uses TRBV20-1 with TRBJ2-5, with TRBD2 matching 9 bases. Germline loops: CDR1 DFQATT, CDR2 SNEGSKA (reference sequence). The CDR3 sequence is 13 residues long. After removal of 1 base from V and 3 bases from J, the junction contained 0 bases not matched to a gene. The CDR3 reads CSARGLAEETQYF. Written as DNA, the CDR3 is TGCAGTGCTAGAGGACTAGCGGAAGAGACCCAGTACTTC.

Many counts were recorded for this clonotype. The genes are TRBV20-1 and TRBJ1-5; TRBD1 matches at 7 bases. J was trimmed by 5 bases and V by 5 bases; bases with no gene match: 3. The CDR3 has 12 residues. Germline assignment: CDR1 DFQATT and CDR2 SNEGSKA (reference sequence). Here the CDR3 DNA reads TGCAGTGCTTCCCAGGGGGATCAGCCCCAGCATTTT. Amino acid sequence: CSASQGDQPQHF.

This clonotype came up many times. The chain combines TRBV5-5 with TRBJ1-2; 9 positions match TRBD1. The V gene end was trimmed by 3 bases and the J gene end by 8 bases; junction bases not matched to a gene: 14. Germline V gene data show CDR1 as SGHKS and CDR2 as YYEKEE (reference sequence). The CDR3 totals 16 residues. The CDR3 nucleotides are TGTGCCAGCAGCTCCTGGGGGCTAGGGACAGGGAAAGGCTACACCTTC. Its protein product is CASSSWGLGTGKGYTF.

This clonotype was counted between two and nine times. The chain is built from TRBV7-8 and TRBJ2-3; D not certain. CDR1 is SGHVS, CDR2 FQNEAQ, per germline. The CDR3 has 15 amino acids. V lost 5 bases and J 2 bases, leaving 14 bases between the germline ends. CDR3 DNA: TGTGCCAGCAGCAAAGTACTTGTGGCCACAGATACGCAGTATTTT. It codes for CASSKVLVATDTQYF.

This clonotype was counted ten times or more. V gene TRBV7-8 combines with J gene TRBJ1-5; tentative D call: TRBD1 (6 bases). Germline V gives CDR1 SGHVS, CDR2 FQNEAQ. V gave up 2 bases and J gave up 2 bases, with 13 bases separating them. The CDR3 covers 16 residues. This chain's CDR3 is CASSLMRGGRNQPQHF. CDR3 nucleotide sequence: TGTGCCAGCAGCTTAATGAGGGGGGGACGCAATCAGCCCCAGCATTTT.

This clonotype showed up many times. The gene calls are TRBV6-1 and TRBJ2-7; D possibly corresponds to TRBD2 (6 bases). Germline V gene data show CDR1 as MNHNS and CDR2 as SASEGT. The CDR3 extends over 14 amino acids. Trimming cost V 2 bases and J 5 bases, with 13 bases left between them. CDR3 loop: CASSEQGREDEQYF. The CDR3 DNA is TGTGCCAGCAGTGAACAGGGCAGGGAGGACGAGCAGTACTTC.

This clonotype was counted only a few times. In DNA, the CDR3 is TGTGCCAGCAGGACAGGGCCCCACGAGCAGTACTTC. This encodes CASRTGPHEQYF. The chain links TRBV27 to TRBJ2-7; 7 positions match TRBD1. The junction had 4 bases not matched to a gene; V was cut back by 6 bases and J by 5 bases. This CDR3 contains 12 residues. Germline V lookup: CDR1 MNHEY, CDR2 SMNVEV (reference sequence).

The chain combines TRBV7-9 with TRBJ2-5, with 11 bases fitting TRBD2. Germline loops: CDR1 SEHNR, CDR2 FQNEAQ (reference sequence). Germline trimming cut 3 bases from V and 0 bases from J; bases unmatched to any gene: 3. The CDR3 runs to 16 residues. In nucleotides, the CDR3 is TGTGCCAGCAGCTTGCTAGCGGGAGGTAACCAAGAGACCCAGTACTTC. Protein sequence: CASSLLAGGNQETQYF.

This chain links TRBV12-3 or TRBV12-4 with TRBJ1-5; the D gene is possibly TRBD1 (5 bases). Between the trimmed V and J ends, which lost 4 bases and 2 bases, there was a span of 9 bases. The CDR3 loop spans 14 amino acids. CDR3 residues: CASSSDRRNQPQHF. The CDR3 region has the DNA TGTGCCAGCAGTTCCGACAGACGCAATCAGCCCCAGCATTTT.

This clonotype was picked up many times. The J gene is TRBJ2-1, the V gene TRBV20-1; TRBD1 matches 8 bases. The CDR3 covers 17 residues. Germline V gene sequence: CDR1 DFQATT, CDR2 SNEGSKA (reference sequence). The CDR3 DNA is TGCTCAGAGAAGAGAAATCGAGGGAGACAGGGGAACAATGAGCAGTTCTTC. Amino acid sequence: CSEKRNRGRQGNNEQFF.

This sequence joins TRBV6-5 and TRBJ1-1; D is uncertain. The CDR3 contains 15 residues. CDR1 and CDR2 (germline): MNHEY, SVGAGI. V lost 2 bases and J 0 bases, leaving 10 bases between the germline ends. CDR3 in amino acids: CASSYREGLNTEAFF. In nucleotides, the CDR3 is TGTGCCAGCAGTTACCGCGAAGGACTGAACACTGAAGCTTTCTTT.